The rows below give T cell receptor beta chains drawn from one sample of a study of blood T cell repertoires in COVID-19. Data came from immunoSEQ multiplex PCR; TCRdb stores just in-frame clones and leaves some out. The table records under 450,000 clones, 88% of them present only once. Sequenced input: peripheral blood. These receptors all come from a woman aged 45-65 years with COVID-19, enrolled during active disease. CDR3s include the opening cysteine and the closing phenylalanine or tryptophan. The D gene is left open where the match is weak.

D gene,J gene,V gene,CDR3 DNA,CDR3 protein
TRBD1,TRBJ1-2,TRBV4-1,TGCGCCAGCAGTGGACAGGGCGTAAACCCGTATGGCTACACCTTC,CASSGQGVNPYGYTF
NA,TRBJ1-2,TRBV7-3,TGTGCCAGCAGCTTAGATCCTGGAGATGGCTACACCTTC,CASSLDPGDGYTF
NA,TRBJ1-2,TRBV20-1,TGCAGTGCCTTCGGGTCTTATGGCTACACCTTC,CSAFGSYGYTF
NA,TRBJ1-4,TRBV7-9,TGTGCCAGCAGCCGCGGGACGGCAAATGAAAAACTGTTTTTT,CASSRGTANEKLFF
TRBD1,TRBJ2-7,TRBV6-4,TGTGCCAGCAGTGAGGGGGTAGGGACAGACTACGAGCAGTACTTC,CASSEGVGTDYEQYF
TRBD2,TRBJ2-5,TRBV6-5,TGTGCCAGCAGTAGCGGGACTTCGAAGACCCAGTACTTC,CASSSGTSKTQYF
TRBD1,TRBJ1-3,TRBV7-6,TGTGCCAGCAGCTCGAGGACAGGGAGAGGAAACACCATATATTTT,CASSSRTGRGNTIYF
NA,TRBJ1-4,TRBV20-1,TGCAGTGCTAGAGAGCAGGGGAAACTGTTTTTT,CSAREQGKLFF
NA,TRBJ2-7,TRBV28,TGTGCCAGCAGTTTCGACAGGAGGACCTACGAGCAGTACTTC,CASSFDRRTYEQYF
TRBD2,TRBJ2-4,TRBV3-1/TRBV3-2,TGTGCCAGCAGCCAGCAACCGGGGGGGGCCGCTAAGAACCACTTC,CASSQQPGGAAKNHF
NA,TRBJ2-3,TRBV21-1,TGTGCCAGCAGCTCTCCGACAGGGGACACAGATACGCAGTATTTT,CASSSPTGDTDTQYF
TRBD1,TRBJ2-1,TRBV12-3/TRBV12-4,TGTGCCAGCAGGATGGACAGGGCCCATGAGCAGTTCTTC,CASRMDRAHEQFF